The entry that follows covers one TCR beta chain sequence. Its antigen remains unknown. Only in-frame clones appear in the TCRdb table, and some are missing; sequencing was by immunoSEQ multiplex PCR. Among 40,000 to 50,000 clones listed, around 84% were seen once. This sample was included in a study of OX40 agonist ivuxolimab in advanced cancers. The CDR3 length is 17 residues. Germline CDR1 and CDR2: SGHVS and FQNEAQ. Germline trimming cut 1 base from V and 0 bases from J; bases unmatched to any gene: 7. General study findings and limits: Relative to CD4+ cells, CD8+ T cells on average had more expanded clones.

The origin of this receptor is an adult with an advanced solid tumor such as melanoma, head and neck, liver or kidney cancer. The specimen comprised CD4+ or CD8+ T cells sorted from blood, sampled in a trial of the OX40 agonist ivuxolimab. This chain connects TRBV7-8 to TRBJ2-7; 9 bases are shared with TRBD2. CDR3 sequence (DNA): TGTGCCAGCAGCTTAGAGCCTAGCGGGGAGGTCTCCTACGAGCAGTACTTC. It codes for CASSLEPSGEVSYEQYF.